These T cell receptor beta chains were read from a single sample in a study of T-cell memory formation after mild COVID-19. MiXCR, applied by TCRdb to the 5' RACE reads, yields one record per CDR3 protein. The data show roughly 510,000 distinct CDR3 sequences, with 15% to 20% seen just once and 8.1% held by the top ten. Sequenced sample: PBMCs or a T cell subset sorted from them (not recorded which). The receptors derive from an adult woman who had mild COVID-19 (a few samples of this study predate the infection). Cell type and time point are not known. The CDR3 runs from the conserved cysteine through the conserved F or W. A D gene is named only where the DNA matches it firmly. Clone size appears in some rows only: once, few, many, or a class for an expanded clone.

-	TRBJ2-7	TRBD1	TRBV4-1	TGCGCCAGCAGCCAAGCGGGACAGGGAACCTACGAGCAGTACTTC	CASSQAGQGTYEQYF
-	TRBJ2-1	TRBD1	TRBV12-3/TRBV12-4	TGTGCCAGCAGTTCCTGGACAGGGGGCTATGAGCAGTTCTTC	CASSSWTGGYEQFF
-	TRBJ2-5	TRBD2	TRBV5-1	TGCGCCAGCAGCTTGGATGGCGGGGGTCGGACCCAGTACTTC	CASSLDGGGRTQYF
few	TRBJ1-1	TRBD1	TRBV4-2	TGTGCCAGCAGCCAAGGCAACAGGGGAAGCACTGAAGCTTTCTTT	CASSQGNRGSTEAFF
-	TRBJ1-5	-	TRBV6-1	TGTGCCAGCAGTGGACATAGCAATCAGCCCCAGCATTTT	CASSGHSNQPQHF
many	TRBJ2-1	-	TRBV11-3	TGTGCCAGCAGCCGAGCTAGTGCCAGGATGGGTGAGCAGTTCTTC	CASSRASARMGEQFF
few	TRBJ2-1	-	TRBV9	TGTGCCAGCAGCGTAGCAGGGGGACTAGTGGGCGATGAGCAGTTCTTC	CASSVAGGLVGDEQFF
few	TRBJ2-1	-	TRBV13	TGTGCCAGCAGGGGAAGGGGGAGCTCCTACAATGAGCAGTTCTTC	CASRGRGSSYNEQFF
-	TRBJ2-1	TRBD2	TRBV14	TGTGCCAGCAGCCATTCGGGAAAACTAGCGGGAGCCGACAATGAGCAGTTCTTC	CASSHSGKLAGADNEQFF
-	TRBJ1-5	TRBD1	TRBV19	TGTGCCAGTAGGACAGGGTTAAGCAATCAGCCCCAGCATTTT	CASRTGLSNQPQHF
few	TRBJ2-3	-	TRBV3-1	TGTGCCAGCAGCCCCGGGACAAACACAGATACGCAGTATTTT	CASSPGTNTDTQYF
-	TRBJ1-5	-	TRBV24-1	TGTGCCACCAGTGATTCCCGGACCTTGGGGGATCAGCCCCAGCATTTT	CATSDSRTLGDQPQHF
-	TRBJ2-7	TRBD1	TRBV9	TGTGCCAGCAGCCCCCACGGTGGGACAGGGGGCGAGCAGTACTTC	CASSPHGGTGGEQYF
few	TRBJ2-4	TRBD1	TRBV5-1	TGCGCCAGCAGCTTGGCGGGGACAGGGGGCGCCAACATTCAGTACTTC	CASSLAGTGGANIQYF
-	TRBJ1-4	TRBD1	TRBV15	TGTGCCACCAGCAGAGATCCCCTGGCAGGGGGTCATAATGAAAAACTGTTTTTT	CATSRDPLAGGHNEKLFF
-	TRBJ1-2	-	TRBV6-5	TGTGCCAGCGCCCAGGGACTTGGCTACACCTTC	CASAQGLGYTF
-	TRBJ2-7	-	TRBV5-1	TGCGCCAGCACCGCCGGTGGGGCCTACGAGCAGTACTTC	CASTAGGAYEQYF
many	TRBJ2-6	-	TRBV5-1	TGTGCCAGCAGGGACTCTGGGGCCAACGTCCTGACTTTC	CASRDSGANVLTF
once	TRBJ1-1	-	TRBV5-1	TGCGCCAGCAGCTTGGCCTTGGGGAGGTCGGGCACTGAAGCTTTCTTT	CASSLALGRSGTEAFF
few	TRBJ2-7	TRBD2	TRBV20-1	TGCAGTGCTAACGGTCTGGCGGGAGCTTCCTACGAGCAGTACTTC	CSANGLAGASYEQYF
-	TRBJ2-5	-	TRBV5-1	TGCGCCAGCAGCCACCAGGGTGTCCAAGAGACCCAGTACTTC	CASSHQGVQETQYF
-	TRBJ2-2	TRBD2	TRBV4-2	TGTGCCAGCAGCCAAGAAGCTAGCGGCGCGAACACCGGGGAGCTGTTTTTT	CASSQEASGANTGELFF
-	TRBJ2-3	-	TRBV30	TGTGCCTGGAGTGTAGGGTCGGGGCACCGCACAGATACGCAGTATTTT	CAWSVGSGHRTDTQYF
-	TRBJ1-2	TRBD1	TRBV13	TGTGCCAGCACGGGACAGTACAACGGCTACACCTTC	CASTGQYNGYTF
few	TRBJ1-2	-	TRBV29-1	TGCAGCGTTGAAATCCCCCCGCCGGCGGGTCCTGGCTATGGCTACACCTTC	CSVEIPPPAGPGYGYTF
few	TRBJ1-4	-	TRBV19	TGTGCCAGTAGCCCAACCTCGCCGGCATGGGGAAAAGAGGAAAAACTGTTTTTT	CASSPTSPAWGKEEKLFF
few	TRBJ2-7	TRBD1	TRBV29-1	TGCAGCGTTGATCATGACAGGGGCCCTCCCTACGAGCAGTACTTC	CSVDHDRGPPYEQYF
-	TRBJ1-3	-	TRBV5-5	TGTGCCAGCAGCTTGGCGTCTGCTGGAAAAACCATATATTTT	CASSLASAGKTIYF
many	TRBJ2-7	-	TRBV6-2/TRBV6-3	TGTGCCAGCAGATGGGACAAGCAACGAGTCTCCTACGAGCAGTACTTC	CASRWDKQRVSYEQYF
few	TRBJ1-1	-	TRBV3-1	TGTGCCAGCAGCCGAAGTTTGTCGAACACTGAAGCTTTCTTT	CASSRSLSNTEAFF
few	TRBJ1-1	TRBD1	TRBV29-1	TGCAGCGTTGAGCCGGACAGGGTCGGAGCTTTCTTT	CSVEPDRVGAFF
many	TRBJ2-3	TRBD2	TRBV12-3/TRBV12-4	TGTGCCAGTAGCGGGAGGGCCGAAGATACGCAGTATTTT	CASSGRAEDTQYF
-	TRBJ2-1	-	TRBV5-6	TGTGCCAGCAGCTTGGTTGGGGCGGGGCAGCAGTTCTTC	CASSLVGAGQQFF
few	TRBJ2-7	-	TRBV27	TGTGCCAGCAGTACACAGGGTCGCTACGAGCAGTACTTC	CASSTQGRYEQYF
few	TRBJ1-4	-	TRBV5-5	TGTGCCAGCAGCTTGGAGGCGGACATTGTGATGAAACTGTTTTTT	CASSLEADIVMKLFF
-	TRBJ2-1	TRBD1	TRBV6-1	TGTGCCAGCAGCGACGCCCCAGGGGGCCTTTACAATGAGCAGTTCTTC	CASSDAPGGLYNEQFF